What follows are 26 T cell receptor beta chains derived from one specimen sequenced in a study of CXCR3-negative and CXCR3-positive naive CD8 T cells. The study, taken as a whole, reports: TRB CDR3s of CXCR3-positive naive cells were more hydrophobic than those of CXCR3-negative naive cells.

Their antigen targets remain unknown. Via 5' RACE with UMI labels, TRB cDNA libraries were prepared. TCRdb reworked the 5' RACE reads into one entry per CDR3 protein, no DNA. Its table lists over 150,000 distinct CDR3 sequences. The source material was naive CXCR3+ CD8+ T cells from blood. As to subset: CD45RO-CCR7+CD27+CD95- naive CD8+ T cells expressing CXCR3 (TNR3+). The receptors here all came from a human donor in good health. Some clones in this sample may be carry-over from other donors' samples.

The genes are TRBV7-6 and TRBJ1-5. Germline V lookup: CDR1 SGHVS, CDR2 FNYEAQ. This CDR3 has 15 residues. CDR3 in amino acids: CASSLGGGGNQPQHF.

The chain employs TRBV9 and TRBJ2-1. The CDR3 has 12 amino acids. Germline-derived CDR1 and CDR2 are SGDLS and YYNGEE. CDR3: CASSVNINEQFF.

The genes are TRBV12-3 or TRBV12-4 and TRBJ2-2. The CDR3 length is 14 residues. CDR3 amino acids: CASSSLVHTGELFF.

This sequence joins TRBV19 and TRBJ2-5; checking the TCRdb D call of TRBD2 is not possible without DNA. Looked up from germline, CDR1 is LNHDA and CDR2 is SQIVND (reference sequence). The CDR3 covers 16 residues. CDR3 protein: CASSPHRTSGEETQYF.

This sequence joins TRBV12-3 or TRBV12-4 and TRBJ2-1; TCRdb's assignment of TRBD2 cannot be checked, as there is no DNA. This CDR3 comprises 13 residues. The CDR3: CASGLFSHNEQFF.

The J gene is TRBJ1-5, the V gene TRBV6-6. Germline CDR1 and CDR2: MNHNY and SVGAGI (reference sequence). The CDR3 loop spans 13 amino acids. The CDR3 loop is CASSAYSNQPQHF.

The rearrangement links TRBV19 to TRBJ1-1. This CDR3 has 14 amino acids. Germline V gene data show CDR1 as LNHDA and CDR2 as SQIVND (reference sequence). Here the CDR3 reads CASSPGRQGTEAFF.

The rearrangement uses TRBV29-1 and TRBJ2-6; TCRdb names TRBD1, which stays unverified in the absence of DNA. This CDR3 has 16 amino acids. The germline CDR1 and CDR2 sequences are SQVTM and ANQGSEA. CDR3 sequence reads: CSSGGMGGSGANVLTF.

The CDR3 reads CASSQSRETYEQYF. The chain joins TRBV13 to TRBJ2-7; TCRdb calls TRBD2, which cannot be checked without DNA. The germline gives CDR1 PRHDT, CDR2 FYEKMQ (reference sequence). The CDR3 has 14 residues.

The gene calls are TRBV12-3 or TRBV12-4 and TRBJ2-3; TCRdb's D gene call, TRBD2, goes unchecked for lack of DNA. This CDR3 spans 15 amino acids. The CDR3: CASGWAGRGSDTQYF.

The CDR3 sequence is CASSWDGASSYNEQFF. The chain has TRBV5-1 and TRBJ2-1; lacking DNA, the TRBD1 call made by TCRdb goes unchecked. This CDR3 has 16 residues. CDR1 SGHRS and CDR2 YFSETQ come from the germline V gene.

The chain employs TRBV9 and TRBJ2-1; TCRdb's D call of TRBD2 is untestable without DNA. Per the germline V gene, CDR1 is SGDLS and CDR2 is YYNGEE. This CDR3 region has 16 residues. Here the CDR3 reads CASSVAGLAGDHEQFF.

The J gene is TRBJ1-2, the V gene TRBV25-1; TCRdb indicates TRBD1, and absent DNA this call remains unverified. This CDR3 is built from 14 residues. CDR1 is MGHDK, CDR2 SYGVNS, per germline. This chain's CDR3 is CASSEQTGDYGYTF.

V and J are TRBV12-3 or TRBV12-4 and TRBJ2-3; TCRdb designates TRBD2, a call that cannot be tested without DNA. The CDR3 has 16 amino acids. CDR3 loop: CASRPAGGPYTDTQYF.

The chain has TRBV4-1 and TRBJ2-4. CDR1 is MGHRA and CDR2 is YSYEKL in the germline V gene. There are 16 residues in the CDR3. The CDR3 reads CASSQDQFSPKNIQYF.

V and J are TRBV29-1 and TRBJ2-1; no DNA is available, so the TRBD1 call from TCRdb remains unchecked. The CDR3 covers 19 residues. Germline V CDR1 and CDR2: SQVTM, ANQGSEA. CDR3 sequence: CSGMGGPLGGPSSYNEQFF.

This sequence joins TRBV12-3 or TRBV12-4 and TRBJ2-5. The CDR3 has 14 amino acids. The CDR3 region is CASSPILNRETQYF.

V gene TRBV29-1 combines with J gene TRBJ2-1; the TCRdb D gene call, TRBD2, has no DNA to confirm it. The CDR3 extends over 11 amino acids. From germline, CDR1 is SQVTM and CDR2 ANQGSEA. CDR3 protein: CSAGGLNEQFF.

The chain couples TRBV9 to TRBJ2-2. Germline V gene sequence: CDR1 SGDLS, CDR2 YYNGEE. CDR3 length equals 15 residues. CDR3 protein: CASSAGGSNTGELFF.

The V and J genes are TRBV7-9 and TRBJ2-1; there is no DNA to check the TCRdb D call of TRBD2. The CDR3 spans 17 residues. The V gene's germline CDR1 is SEHNR and CDR2 FQNEAQ (reference sequence). The CDR3 is CASSRRTSGSSYNEQFF.

The rearrangement joins TRBV27 to TRBJ2-7. CDR3 size: 14 residues. The germline gives CDR1 MNHEY, CDR2 SMNVEV (reference sequence). The CDR3 region is CASSLFAGSYEQYF.

The CDR3 protein is CASSTAPQEISYNEQFF. V is TRBV5-1 and J is TRBJ2-1; as DNA is missing, the TRBD1 call by TCRdb cannot be tested. The germline V gene has CDR1 SGHRS and CDR2 YFSETQ. This CDR3 is built from 17 residues.

The chain joins TRBV7-6 to TRBJ2-1; TCRdb reports TRBD1, a call that lacks DNA to check it against. Germline values: CDR1 SGHVS, CDR2 FNYEAQ. CDR3 length: 16 amino acids. CDR3: CASSSSGGARSNEQFF.

The chain employs TRBV6-4 and TRBJ1-5. This CDR3 is 13 amino acids long. Germline CDR1 MRHNA, CDR2 SNTAGT. CDR3: CASSEAVHQPQHF.

V is TRBV4-3 and J is TRBJ2-7. Germline V CDR1 and CDR2: LGHNA, YSLEER. There are 17 residues in the CDR3. CDR3 amino acids: CASSQDWNGLSSYEQYF.

CDR3 sequence reads: CAISEEDSRSSYEQYF. The rearrangement links TRBV10-3 to TRBJ2-7; the D call of TRBD1 rests on TCRdb alone, since no DNA is present to check it. This CDR3 is built from 16 residues. Germline V gene data show CDR1 as ENHRY and CDR2 as SYGVKD.